The next 30 T cell receptor beta chains were all read from a single sample in a study of blood T cells in healthy people across ages. Through a sample-barcoded 5' primer and a J-beta primer mix, a second PCR was run for roughly 6 to 12 cycles. TCRdb fed the 5' RACE reads into MiXCR, producing one record per CDR3 protein. The sample lists roughly 2 million distinct CDR3 sequences, about 50% occurring once. The sequenced sample consisted of blood. These receptors all come from a woman aged 40 to 49 in good health.

This clonotype was seen more than once but under ten times. This chain connects TRBV7-2 to TRBJ2-7; perhaps TRBD1 as D (6 bases). This CDR3 spans 14 amino acids. Germline V CDR1 and CDR2: SGHTA, FQGNSA. Trimming removed 6 bases at V and 4 bases at J, with 16 bases between. In DNA, the CDR3 is TGTGCCAGCAGGGAGATGGACAGAGTGTACGAGCAGTACTTC. Translated, it gives CASREMDRVYEQYF. The whole variable domain, remainder taken from reference TRBV7-2 and TRBJ2-7, is GAGVSQSPSNKVTEKGKDVELRCDPISGHTALYWYRQSLGQGLEFLIYFQGNSAPDKSGLPSDRFSAERTGGSVSTLTIQRTQQEDSAVYLCASREMDRVYEQYFGPGTRLTVT.

The chain is built from TRBV6-5 and TRBJ2-6; a weak D match, TRBD2 (6 bases). V lost 2 bases and J 4 bases, leaving 15 bases between the germline ends. Germline assignment: CDR1 MNHEY and CDR2 SVGAGI. The CDR3 consists of 17 residues. CDR3: CASSYVAVPLGANVLTF. The CDR3 nucleotides read TGTGCCAGCAGTTACGTAGCGGTGCCCCTGGGGGCCAACGTCCTGACTTTC.

This clonotype has only one observation. A much larger clone lies a single base off, so this may be a read error. The J gene is TRBJ2-4, the V gene TRBV20-1; 8 bases are a match to TRBD2. With 5 bases clipped from V and 2 bases from J, the junction kept 5 bases outside the gene matches. The CDR3 extends over 14 amino acids. Germline V CDR1 and CDR2: DFQATT, SNEGSKA (reference sequence). The CDR3 DNA reads TGCAGTGCTCCGGGGGGGCCAACCAAAAACATTCAGTACTTC. Translated, it gives CSAPGGPTKNIQYF.

This clonotype turned up a few times. The CDR3 bases are TGTGCCAGCAGTTTTTCCGGCCAGGAAGAGACCCAGTACTTC. Translated, it gives CASSFSGQEETQYF. This chain links TRBV12-3 or TRBV12-4 with TRBJ2-5; no firm D call. This CDR3 is 14 amino acids long. Deletions cut 3 bases from V and 3 bases from J, with 11 bases between.

V usage is TRBV9 and J usage is TRBJ2-7; 7 bases are a match to TRBD1. This CDR3 comprises 15 residues. CDR1 and CDR2 (germline): SGDLS, YYNGEE. Trimming at V came to 3 bases and at J to 5 bases, leaving 11 bases not matched to a gene. The CDR3 DNA reads TGTGCCAGCAGCGCGAGACAGGGAAGAGGGCACGAGCAGTACTTC. As protein: CASSARQGRGHEQYF.

The chain carries TRBV11-2 and TRBJ1-6; no clear D gene. CDR1 and CDR2 (germline): SGHAT, FQNNGV. Trimming took 1 base from V and 7 from J, leaving 14 bases between them. This CDR3 spans 16 amino acids. CDR3 coding DNA: TGTGCCAGCAGCTTAGTGTTCAGAGTTGGGAATTCACCCCTCCACTTT. Amino acids: CASSLVFRVGNSPLHF.

This clonotype was counted a single time. The J gene is TRBJ1-5, the V gene TRBV2; D perhaps matches TRBD1 (6 bases). V lost 2 bases and J 3 bases, leaving 11 bases between the germline ends. In germline, CDR1 is SNHLY, CDR2 FYNNEI. This CDR3 is 15 amino acids long. The CDR3 protein is CASSEWGALNQPQHF. The CDR3 DNA follows: TGTGCCAGCAGTGAATGGGGGGCCCTCAATCAGCCCCAGCATTTT.

V is TRBV20-1 and J is TRBJ1-1, with D unresolved. The CDR3 loop spans 14 amino acids. Germline-derived CDR1 and CDR2 are DFQATT and SNEGSKA (reference sequence). Trimming removed 0 bases from V and 6 bases from J, with 14 bases in between. CDR3 in DNA: TGCAGTGCTAGAGACAGTTCCAAGATCTCTGAAGCTTTCTTT. It is translated as CSARDSSKISEAFF.

The chain's CDR3 is CASSSYLGNEQFF. CDR3 nucleotide sequence: TGTGCCAGCAGCTCATATTTAGGCAATGAGCAGTTCTTC. The chain employs TRBV7-2 and TRBJ2-1; D uncertain. Trimming took 4 bases from V and 6 from J, leaving 10 bases between them. Germline-derived CDR1 and CDR2 are SGHTA and FQGNSA. The CDR3 has 13 residues. Supplemented by reference TRBV7-2 and TRBJ2-1, the full variable domain reads GAGVSQSPSNKVTEKGKDVELRCDPISGHTALYWYRQSLGQGLEFLIYFQGNSAPDKSGLPSDRFSAERTGGSVSTLTIQRTQQEDSAVYLCASSSYLGNEQFFGPGTRLTVL.

V and J are TRBV5-6 and TRBJ2-1; D is ambiguous. The V gene's germline CDR1 is SGHDT and CDR2 YYEEEE. The CDR3 sequence is 9 residues long. V was cut by 4 bases and J by 13 bases, with 6 bases left in between. CDR3 coding DNA: TGTGCCAGCAGCCCCCCACAGTTCTTC. Its protein is CASSPPQFF.

This clonotype was seen a few times. This sequence joins TRBV11-1 and TRBJ2-3; D remains ambiguous. The CDR3 runs to 13 residues. V was shortened by 1 base and J by 6 bases, with 8 bases between the two germline ends. The germline CDR1 and CDR2 sequences are SGHAT and FQDESV (reference sequence). CDR3 sequence reads: CASSLVFMDTQYF. DNA of the CDR3: TGTGCCAGCAGCTTAGTATTCATGGATACGCAGTATTTT.

This clonotype was detected only a few times. The chain couples TRBV6-1 to TRBJ2-6, with a possible D match to TRBD1 (6 bases). The CDR3 runs 17 residues. V shed 6 bases and J shed 3 bases, with 18 bases lying between them. Germline assignment: CDR1 MNHNS and CDR2 SASEGT. This CDR3 reads CASSRSTGLFGANVLTF. The CDR3 nucleotides are TGTGCCAGCAGCCGATCGACAGGTCTATTTGGGGCCAACGTCCTGACTTTC.

This clonotype was picked up a small number of times. The V and J genes are TRBV4-2 and TRBJ2-1, with no clear D. Trimming removed 0 bases at V and 0 bases at J, with 12 bases between. Germline V gives CDR1 LGHNA, CDR2 YNFKEQ. CDR3 length equals 17 residues. The CDR3 protein is CASSQDPTPGSYNEQFF. Here the CDR3 DNA reads TGTGCCAGCAGCCAAGATCCCACCCCGGGCTCCTACAATGAGCAGTTCTTC.

The gene calls are TRBV7-2 and TRBJ2-5; 8 bases agree with TRBD2. From germline, CDR1 is SGHTA and CDR2 FQGNSA. J gave up 4 bases and V 3 bases, and 7 bases lay outside the gene matches. The CDR3 consists of 15 residues. The chain's CDR3 is CASSFSGLVGETQYF. The CDR3 DNA reads as TGTGCCAGCAGCTTTTCGGGACTAGTCGGAGAGACCCAGTACTTC.

This chain joins TRBV6-5 and TRBJ1-2, with 10 bases aligning to TRBD1. V was pared by 2 bases and J by 7 bases, with 4 bases of the junction left unmatched. Germline values: CDR1 MNHEY, CDR2 SVGAGI. The CDR3 extends over 14 amino acids. The CDR3 DNA sequence: TGTGCCAGCAGTTACCGGACAGGGGGGGGTGGCTACACCTTC. Its translation is CASSYRTGGGGYTF.

The chain links TRBV28 to TRBJ2-6; D unresolved. There are 15 residues in the CDR3. The germline gives CDR1 MDHEN, CDR2 SYDVKM. The ends were cut back, 3 bases at V and 2 bases at J, with 8 bases in the middle. The CDR3 DNA follows: TGTGCCAGCAGTTTCCAATCGACTGGGGCCAACGTCCTGACTTTC. Translated, it gives CASSFQSTGANVLTF.

This clonotype was detected ten times or more. The chain uses TRBV14 and TRBJ1-2, with D unresolved. Trimming stripped 1 base from V and 0 bases from J, with 3 bases between. The CDR3 covers 13 residues. Per germline, CDR1 SGHDN and CDR2 FVKESK. Here the CDR3 reads CASSQGTNYGYTF. DNA for the CDR3: TGTGCCAGCAGCCAAGGCACTAACTATGGCTACACCTTC.

V is TRBV7-2 and J is TRBJ2-2; unclear D gene. The germline gives CDR1 SGHTA, CDR2 FQGNSA. Trimming stripped 2 bases from V and 1 base from J, with 5 bases between. The CDR3 has 14 residues. CDR3 sequence reads: CASSLYQNTGELFF. CDR3 coding DNA: TGTGCCAGCAGCTTATATCAGAACACCGGGGAGCTGTTTTTT.

V is TRBV20-1 and J is TRBJ1-4; unclear D gene. V dropped 3 bases and J dropped 3 bases, with 2 bases sitting between them. The CDR3 has 11 amino acids. The germline gives CDR1 DFQATT, CDR2 SNEGSKA (reference sequence). For the CDR3, the DNA is TGCAGTGCTAGGGCTAATGAAAAACTGTTTTTT. Protein product: CSARANEKLFF.

The count of this clonotype is one. Here the CDR3 DNA reads TGTGCCAGCAGTCCTCGGACAGCGGTGATGGGAACTAGCACAGATACGCAGTATTTT. This gives the protein CASSPRTAVMGTSTDTQYF. This rearrangement joins TRBV6-1 to TRBJ2-3; weak D call: TRBD1 (6 bases). The CDR3 extends over 19 amino acids. Trimming removed 5 bases at V and 0 bases at J, with 24 bases between. Germline CDR1 is MNHNS and CDR2 is SASEGT.

Only a few counts were recorded for this clonotype. V gene TRBV13 combines with J gene TRBJ1-1; D might be TRBD1 (5 bases). This CDR3 is built from 15 residues. The germline CDR1 and CDR2 sequences are PRHDT and FYEKMQ (reference sequence). With 5 bases removed from V and 5 bases from J, the gap between germline ends came to 18 bases. The CDR3 sequence is CASSPWAGHGTEAFF. CDR3 DNA sequence: TGTGCCAGCAGCCCGTGGGCGGGGCATGGGACTGAAGCTTTCTTT.

This chain uses TRBV29-1 with TRBJ2-1; D is perhaps TRBD1 (5 bases). The J call may be mistaken, given a closer DNA end match to TRBJ2-7. The CDR3 is 12 amino acids. The germline gives CDR1 SQVTM, CDR2 ANQGSEA. CDR3: CSAGHPYNEQYF. The CDR3 bases are TGCAGCGCCGGACACCCCTACAATGAGCAGTACTTC.

This clonotype was observed a handful of times. The V call is TRBV7-2, the J call TRBJ2-6; 7 bases match TRBD1. This CDR3 contains 16 residues. J was trimmed by 4 bases and V by 5 bases; bases with no gene match: 8. In germline, CDR1 is SGHTA, CDR2 FQGNSA. CDR3 amino acids: CASSARQGSGANVLTF. CDR3 DNA sequence: TGTGCCAGCAGCGCCCGACAGGGCTCCGGGGCCAACGTCCTGACTTTC.

The chain combines TRBV2 with TRBJ2-3, with D unclear. The CDR3 has 13 amino acids. Trimming cost V 5 bases and J 5 bases, with 11 bases left between them. Germline lookup yields CDR1 SNHLY and CDR2 FYNNEI. The CDR3 sequence is CASSSLLGDTQYF. CDR3 in DNA: TGTGCCAGCAGTTCCCTCTTGGGAGATACGCAGTATTTT.

The CDR3 bases are TGTGCCAGCGGTTTGAAGGGGAGCACTGAAGCTTTCTTT. This codes for CASGLKGSTEAFF. The chain links TRBV6-6 to TRBJ1-1; weak D call: TRBD1 (5 bases). The CDR3 totals 13 residues. Germline V gene lookup returns CDR1 MNHNY and CDR2 SVGAGI (reference sequence). V was trimmed by 8 bases and J by 4 bases, leaving 14 bases between them.

This clonotype was seen at least ten times. The chain uses TRBV6-5 and TRBJ2-3; tentatively, D is TRBD2 (6 bases). With 2 bases removed from V and 1 base from J, the gap between germline ends came to 16 bases. Germline V gene data show CDR1 as MNHEY and CDR2 as SVGAGI. The length of the CDR3 is 17 residues. The CDR3 protein is CASSYSGRLGGTDTQYF. The DNA of the CDR3 is TGTGCCAGCAGTTACAGCGGGCGACTAGGAGGCACAGATACGCAGTATTTT.

Only one count was recorded for this clonotype. V gene TRBV7-2 combines with J gene TRBJ2-3; maybe TRBD2 (6 bases). The CDR3 spans 18 residues. The V gene lost 4 bases and the J gene lost 0 bases, with 20 bases spanning the gap. Germline loops: CDR1 SGHTA, CDR2 FQGNSA. CDR3 region: CASSWRMGRSSSTDTQYF. CDR3 in DNA: TGTGCCAGCAGCTGGCGTATGGGGAGGAGTTCTAGCACAGATACGCAGTATTTT. Full variable domain (remainder filled in from reference TRBV7-2 and TRBJ2-3): GAGVSQSPSNKVTEKGKDVELRCDPISGHTALYWYRQSLGQGLEFLIYFQGNSAPDKSGLPSDRFSAERTGGSVSTLTIQRTQQEDSAVYLCASSWRMGRSSSTDTQYFGPGTRLTVL.

Only a few counts were recorded for this clonotype. The chain uses TRBV5-1 and TRBJ2-5; 8 positions match TRBD1. CDR1 and CDR2 from the germline V gene are SGHRS and YFSETQ. J was trimmed by 1 base and V by 5 bases; bases with no gene match: 7. The CDR3 sequence is 15 residues long. CDR3 DNA sequence: TGCGCCAGCAGGGCCGGGACAGGCGCCCAAGAGACCCAGTACTTC. This sequence encodes CASRAGTGAQETQYF. The full variable domain, completed using reference TRBV5-1 and TRBJ2-5, is KAGVTQTPRYLIKTRGQQVTLSCSPISGHRSVSWYQQTPGQGLQFLFEYFSETQRNKGNFPGRFSGRQFSNSRSEMNVSTLELGDSALYLCASRAGTGAQETQYFGPGTRLLVL.

This chain joins TRBV28 and TRBJ2-3; a weak D match, TRBD1 (6 bases). Germline V gene data show CDR1 as MDHEN and CDR2 as SYDVKM. The CDR3 has 16 amino acids. With 7 bases removed from V and 3 bases from J, the gap between germline ends came to 20 bases. CDR3 nucleotides: TGTGCCAGCACCGACCGGACAGCGGCGTGGACAGATACGCAGTATTTT. Translated, it gives CASTDRTAAWTDTQYF.

The V gene is TRBV20-1, the J gene TRBJ2-7, with a weak D call TRBD1 (6 bases). The germline gives CDR1 DFQATT, CDR2 SNEGSKA (reference sequence). Trimming pared 0 bases from V and 5 bases from J, leaving 14 bases between. CDR3 length: 14 residues. The DNA for the CDR3 is TGCAGTGCTAGAGATGCAGGACAGAGCAACGAGCAGTACTTC. Translation: CSARDAGQSNEQYF.